The rows below give T cell receptor beta chains drawn from one sample of a study of radiotherapy plus CTLA-4 blockade in lung cancer. Libraries were prepared by immunoSEQ multiplex PCR; TCRdb keeps only in-frame clonotypes and omits some of them. The data contain 85,000 to 90,000 clones, around 90% of them singletons. This material consisted of peripheral blood, taken from a patient treated with radiotherapy plus ipilimumab. These receptors originate from a human donor with non-small cell lung cancer that progressed on radiotherapy plus ipilimumab. The CDR3 runs from the conserved cysteine through the conserved F or W. Fields, in order: V gene, clone size, J gene, D gene, CDR3 protein, CDR3 DNA. D genes are given only for firm matches. Part of the rows lack a size; the others show once, few, many or a class for expanded clones.

>TRBV6-4|-|TRBJ2-1|-
CASSPSVGSYNEQFF
TGTGCCAGCAGCCCTAGCGTTGGCTCCTACAATGAGCAGTTCTTC
>TRBV23-1|-|TRBJ1-1|-
CASSHIVGQSNTEAFF
TGCGCCAGCAGTCATATTGTAGGACAGTCGAACACTGAAGCTTTCTTT
>TRBV7-2|-|TRBJ1-1|-
CASSPGSNTEAFF
TGTGCCAGCAGCCCGGGTTCGAACACTGAAGCTTTCTTT
>TRBV15|-|TRBJ2-3|-
CATSRGMAGGTDTQYF
TGTGCCACCAGCAGAGGAATGGCCGGGGGCACAGATACGCAGTATTTT
>TRBV4-2|few|TRBJ2-7|-
CASSQDGASMSYEQYF
TGTGCCAGCAGCCAAGATGGGGCTAGCATGTCCTACGAGCAGTACTTC
>TRBV29-1|-|TRBJ2-3|-
CSVDPGGTDTQYF
TGCAGCGTTGACCCGGGGGGCACAGATACGCAGTATTTT
>TRBV7-9|once|TRBJ2-1|-
CASSSRADSSYNEQFF
TGTGCCAGCAGCTCCCGGGCGGACAGCTCCTACAATGAGCAGTTCTTC
>TRBV6-1|-|TRBJ1-1|-
CASSHQDSQNTEAFF
TGTGCCAGCAGTCATCAGGACAGCCAGAACACTGAAGCTTTCTTT
>TRBV6-6|once|TRBJ1-5|-
CASSFLPDQPQHF
TGTGCCAGCAGTTTTCTGCCGGATCAGCCCCAGCATTTT
>TRBV11-3|few|TRBJ1-2|TRBD1
CASAQTGVNYGYTF
TGTGCCAGCGCACAGACAGGGGTTAACTATGGCTACACCTTC
>TRBV30|-|TRBJ1-5|-
CAWREEPVNQPQHF
TGTGCCTGGAGGGAGGAGCCAGTCAATCAGCCCCAGCATTTT
>TRBV4-2|-|TRBJ2-3|TRBD2
CASSPGLADTDTQYF
TGTGCCAGCAGCCCGGGACTAGCGGACACAGATACGCAGTATTTT
>TRBV7-9|-|TRBJ2-1|-
CASSLEFF
TGTGCCAGCAGCTTAGAGTTCTTC
>TRBV4-2|once|TRBJ2-7|-
CASSQEKGTAYEQYF
TGTGCCAGCAGCCAAGAAAAGGGGACGGCCTACGAGCAGTACTTC
>TRBV5-1|-|TRBJ1-3|-
CASSLAAGSSGNTIYF
TGCGCCAGCAGCTTGGCGGCAGGCAGCTCTGGAAACACCATATATTTT
>TRBV28|-|TRBJ1-2|-
CASTVRGFWAGYTF
TGTGCCAGCACCGTCAGGGGCTTTTGGGCTGGCTACACCTTC
>TRBV27|-|TRBJ1-1|-
CASSFPGLNTEAFF
TGTGCCAGCAGTTTTCCGGGGTTGAACACTGAAGCTTTCTTT
>TRBV2|-|TRBJ2-1|TRBD2
CASTGGPYNEQFF
TGTGCCAGCACGGGAGGGCCATACAATGAGCAGTTCTTC
>TRBV5-1|-|TRBJ2-2|TRBD1
CASSQSGQGRTGELFF
TGCGCCAGCAGCCAATCGGGACAGGGTAGAACCGGGGAGCTGTTTTTT
>TRBV27|-|TRBJ2-3|TRBD2
CASSTRLAGGSDTQYF
TGTGCCAGCAGTACCCGACTAGCGGGGGGGTCAGATACGCAGTATTTT
>TRBV11-2|once|TRBJ1-4|-
CASSLDYRPLISEKLFF
TGTGCCAGCAGCTTAGACTATCGACCGCTAATAAGTGAAAAACTGTTTTTT
>TRBV27|-|TRBJ2-2|-
CASSFDRSTGELFF
TGTGCCAGCAGTTTCGACCGGAGCACCGGGGAGCTGTTTTTT
>TRBV6-5|-|TRBJ2-7|TRBD2
CASSYTGTSGAYEQYF
TGTGCCAGCAGTTACACCGGGACTAGCGGGGCGTACGAGCAGTACTTC
>TRBV30|few|TRBJ1-2|-
CAWSTPQSPYGYTF
TGTGCCTGGAGTACCCCGCAGAGTCCTTATGGCTACACCTTC
>TRBV7-2|few|TRBJ1-2|-
CASSLSFYWIYGYTF
TGTGCCAGCAGCTTATCCTTTTACTGGATCTATGGCTACACCTTC
>TRBV7-2|-|TRBJ2-3|-
CASSPRRAGRKTDTQYF
TGTGCCAGCAGCCCACGCAGGGCGGGCCGGAAAACAGATACGCAGTATTTT